This TCR beta chain was sequenced for a study of PD-L1 blockade in urothelial cancer. The CDR3 extends over 12 amino acids. Trimming removed 3 bases at V and 0 bases at J, with 3 bases between. Germline values: CDR1 KGHSH, CDR2 LQKENI. Measured with immunoSEQ multiplex PCR; TCRdb has only the in-frame clones, and not every one. Among roughly 74,000 clones listed, approximately 90% were seen once. This chain connects TRBV18 to TRBJ2-7; D remains unclear. Sequenced here: PBMCs, sampled around atezolizumab (anti-PD-L1) treatment. The sequence came from a woman in her 70s with urothelial cancer. Here the CDR3 reads CASSPSSYEQYF. The DNA of the CDR3 is TGTGCCAGCTCACCTAGCTCCTACGAGCAGTACTTC.